These 28 T cell receptor beta chains share one sample of origin, sequenced in a study of CD8+CD57+ T cells in acquired aplastic anemia. It was genomic DNA that served as the template for profiling TCR beta VDJ and CDR3. TCRdb re-called the reads through MiXCR, storing one row per CDR3 protein. The data show 350,000 to 450,000 distinct CDR3 sequences, approximately 70% seen once. The sample was sorted CD4+, CD8+, or CD8+CD57+ T cells (not recorded which) from PBMCs. The receptors come from a human donor in good health, serving as a control.

The chain has TRBV29-1 and TRBJ1-1; possible D gene TRBD1, 5 bases. The CDR3 is 12 amino acids. Germline CDR1 SQVTM, CDR2 ANQGSEA. The CDR3 DNA sequence: TGCGGCTCCCAAGGAGGACATTCGCTCGCTTTCTTT. It yields the protein CGSQGGHSLAFF. The variable domain in full, with the rest retrieved from reference TRBV29-1 and TRBJ1-1, is SAVISQKPSRDICQRGTSLTIQCQVDSQVTMMFWYRQQPGQSLTLIATANQGSEATYESGFVIDKFPISRPNLTFSTLTVSNMSPEDSSIYLCGSQGGHSLAFFGQGTRLTVV.

The V gene is TRBV15, the J gene TRBJ2-3; possible D gene TRBD1, 6 bases. The CDR3 is made up of 14 amino acids. Germline lookup yields CDR1 LNHNV and CDR2 YYDKDF (reference sequence). CDR3 DNA sequence: TGTGCTACCCAGCCAGGACAGACCACAGATACGCAGTATTTT. Translated, it gives CATQPGQTTDTQYF.

The CDR3 nucleotides are TGCAGTGCTAGAGACTATAATCGGGAGACCCAGTACTTC. Protein: CSARDYNRETQYF. This chain joins TRBV20-1 and TRBJ2-5; unclear D gene. V lost 0 bases to trimming and J lost 5 bases, with 10 bases between them. The CDR3 is made up of 13 amino acids. The V gene's germline CDR1 is DFQATT and CDR2 SNEGSKA (reference sequence).

The chain links TRBV20-1 to TRBJ2-3; tentatively, D is TRBD1 or TRBD2 (5 bases each). In germline, CDR1 is DFQATT, CDR2 SNEGSKA (reference sequence). This CDR3 region has 15 residues. V was shortened by 6 bases and J by 2 bases, with 18 bases between the two germline ends. The CDR3 DNA follows: TGCAGTGCGAGTCATGAGACAGCGGACACAGATACGCAGTATTTT. Amino acid sequence: CSASHETADTDTQYF.

This sequence joins TRBV20-1 and TRBJ2-7, with TRBD2 identical over 11 bases. The CDR3 spans 13 residues. Germline V gene data show CDR1 as DFQATT and CDR2 as SNEGSKA (reference sequence). The CDR3 loop reads CSVRGLAGGEQYF. Here the CDR3 DNA reads TGCAGCGTTAGGGGTCTAGCGGGGGGCGAGCAGTACTTC.

As concerns this clonotype: An end of the junction does not agree with germline; a read error may underlie this. V gene TRBV9 combines with J gene TRBJ1-2; the D is unclear. CDR1 and CDR2 from the germline V gene are SGDLS and YYNGEE. The CDR3 has 16 residues. CDR3 nucleotides: TGTGCCAGTAGCGTAGACTCGGCGCAGCTTCTCTATAGCTACACCTTC. Amino acid sequence: CASSVDSAQLLYSYTF.

As regards this clonotype: This could be a read error, since a much larger clone is one nucleotide away. The rearrangement links TRBV4-3 to TRBJ2-2; 8 bases map to TRBD2. V lost 3 bases and J lost 6; bases outside the gene matches: 6. The germline V gene has CDR1 LGHNA and CDR2 YSLEER. The CDR3 contains 15 residues. The CDR3 reads CASSHEGLVPGELFF. The CDR3 nucleotides read TGCGCCAGCAGCCACGAGGGACTAGTCCCCGGGGAGCTGTTTTTT.

V usage is TRBV6-1 and J usage is TRBJ2-2; D remains unclear. Trimming stripped 10 bases from V and 4 bases from J, with 13 bases between. CDR3 length equals 13 residues. Germline V gene lookup returns CDR1 MNHNS and CDR2 SASEGT. CDR3 sequence (DNA): TGTGCCACCACAATTCGAACCACCGGGGAGCTGTTTTTT. It specifies CATTIRTTGELFF.

V and J are TRBV6-1 and TRBJ1-1, with TRBD1 as a possible D gene (5 bases). This CDR3 has 13 amino acids. Trimming took off 6 bases at V and 0 bases at J, with 8 bases between the two ends. Germline loops: CDR1 MNHNS, CDR2 SASEGT. CDR3 nucleotides: TGTGCCAGCAGGCTGGGGGTGAACACTGAAGCTTTCTTT. The encoded protein is CASRLGVNTEAFF.

The chain uses TRBV11-1 and TRBJ2-3; 12 positions match TRBD2. There are 16 residues in the CDR3. The germline V gene encodes CDR1 SGHAT and CDR2 FQDESV (reference sequence). V trimming: 3 bases; J trimming: 4 bases; junction bases outside the gene matches: 5. DNA for the CDR3: TGTGCCAGCAGCTTCAGACTAGCGGGGGAGGCAGATACGCAGTATTTT. This codes for CASSFRLAGEADTQYF.

The chain couples TRBV7-3 to TRBJ2-7, with D possibly being TRBD2 (7 bases). The CDR3 extends over 16 amino acids. Per the germline V gene, CDR1 is SGHTA and CDR2 is FQGTGA. V lost 5 bases and J 7 bases, leaving 24 bases between the germline ends. The CDR3 region has the DNA TGTGCCAGCAGCCCGGGGGCTCGGACCGGGGGGCCTGAGCAGTACTTC. Amino acid sequence: CASSPGARTGGPEQYF. Full variable domain (rest looked up from reference TRBV7-3 and TRBJ2-7): GAGVSQTPSNKVTEKGKYVELRCDPISGHTALYWYRQSLGQGPEFLIYFQGTGAADDSGLPNDRFFAVRPEGSVSTLKIQRTERGDSAVYLCASSPGARTGGPEQYFGPGTRLTVT.

About this clonotype: A much bigger clone sits one base away, suggesting this may be a read error. The chain combines TRBV9 with TRBJ1-4; D is unresolved. CDR3 length: 15 residues. Looked up from germline, CDR1 is SGDLS and CDR2 is YYNGEE. CDR3 sequence reads: CASSLEGGGNEKLFF. The CDR3, as DNA: TGCGCCAGCAGCTTGGAGGGAGGTGGGAATGAAAAACTGTTTTTT.

This clonotype has more than one count but fewer than ten. This rearrangement joins TRBV2 to TRBJ1-1, with D tentatively TRBD1 (5 bases). The CDR3 has 12 amino acids. Per the germline V gene, CDR1 is SNHLY and CDR2 is FYNNEI. The V end was cut by 7 bases, the J end by 8 bases, with 14 bases between. The CDR3 bases are TGTGCCAGCATGGAAGTCTACAGGGAAGCTTTCTTT. It translates to CASMEVYREAFF.

The genes are TRBV20-1 and TRBJ1-3; the D gene is possibly TRBD1 (5 bases). The germline V gene encodes CDR1 DFQATT and CDR2 SNEGSKA (reference sequence). The CDR3 totals 15 residues. CDR3 DNA sequence: TGCAGCGTTGAAGAGGGACTTTCCTGTGGAAACACCATATATTTT. Encoded protein: CSVEEGLSCGNTIYF.

Comment on this clonotype: A much larger clone differs from this one at a single base, so this may be a read error. The chain is built from TRBV5-1 and TRBJ1-1; unclear D gene. The CDR3 is 15 amino acids. V was trimmed by 1 base and J by 4 bases, leaving 14 bases between them. CDR1 and CDR2 (germline): SGHRS, YFSETQ. The CDR3 region is CASSLLAGESTEAFF. The CDR3 nucleotides read TGCGCCAGCAGCTTGTTGGCCGGGGAGAGCACTGAAGCTTTCTTT.

The chain has TRBV11-2 and TRBJ2-1; 7 bases are shared with TRBD1. Per the germline V gene, CDR1 is SGHAT and CDR2 is FQNNGV. There are 15 residues in the CDR3. V shed 5 bases, J shed 9 bases, and the junction held 13 bases outside the gene matches. The CDR3 sequence is CASSRARGGRIEQFF. CDR3 in DNA: TGTGCCAGCAGCAGAGCAAGAGGGGGCCGGATTGAGCAGTTCTTC.

Worth noting for this clonotype: Since the CDR3 does not end with the conserved phenylalanine or tryptophan, this likely comes from a read error. The DNA is left out, because the CDR3 cannot be placed on it with certainty; the CDR3 is given as TCRdb lists it. V is TRBV7-2 and J is TRBJ2-7; the table assigns TRBD1, which was not confirmed against the DNA. The CDR3 has 13 residues if both end residues are counted. From germline, CDR1 is SGHTA and CDR2 FQGNSA. The CDR3 loop reads CASSQDQGTHPST.

The chain links TRBV7-2 to TRBJ1-4; D remains ambiguous. The CDR3 runs 16 residues. With 1 base removed from V and 14 bases from J, the gap between germline ends came to 23 bases. The germline V gene has CDR1 SGHTA and CDR2 FQGNSA. The CDR3 loop is CASSLGVDSYEQYLFF. The DNA of the CDR3 is TGTGCCAGCAGCTTAGGCGTAGACTCCTACGAGCAGTACCTGTTTTTT.

This clonotype was counted at least ten times. This rearrangement joins TRBV3-1 to TRBJ2-7; D call uncertain. Germline assignment: CDR1 LGHDT and CDR2 YNNKEL (reference sequence). This CDR3 has 13 amino acids. The germline V and J ends were trimmed by 4 bases and 6 bases, with 13 bases remaining between them. The CDR3 DNA sequence: TGTGCCAGCAGCCCGACAATAACCGCCGAGCAGTACTTC. The encoded protein is CASSPTITAEQYF.

The V call is TRBV7-2, the J call TRBJ2-5; 10 bases are shared with TRBD1. V gave up 3 bases and J gave up 3 bases; unmatched junction bases: 1. The CDR3 spans 14 residues. CDR1 and CDR2 from the germline V gene are SGHTA and FQGNSA. CDR3 sequence reads: CASSLTGGEETQYF. The CDR3 DNA reads as TGTGCCAGCAGCTTGACAGGGGGCGAAGAGACCCAGTACTTC.

The chain links TRBV20-1 to TRBJ1-6, with D tentatively TRBD1 (5 bases). Germline V lookup: CDR1 DFQATT, CDR2 SNEGSKA (reference sequence). V was clipped by 5 bases and J by 8 bases, with 19 bases between them. The CDR3 spans 15 residues. CDR3 in amino acids: CSAQLAGRTDSPLHF. The CDR3 nucleotides read TGCAGTGCTCAGCTTGCGGGGCGCACAGATTCACCCCTCCACTTT.

A note on this clonotype: One end of the junction is discordant with germline, which a read error may explain. The chain links TRBV24-1 to TRBJ1-6; D remains unclear. This CDR3 region has 14 residues. Germline V gene sequence: CDR1 KGHDR, CDR2 SFDVKD. CDR3 nucleotides: TGTGCCATCAGCGAGTCTGGGCGCAGATCACCCCCCCACTTT. Its translation is CAISESGRRSPPHF.

This clonotype showed up many times. The chain employs TRBV12-3 or TRBV12-4 and TRBJ1-2, with a possible D match to TRBD1 (5 bases). This CDR3 has 12 residues. V was cut by 10 bases and J by 6 bases, with 15 bases left in between. This CDR3 is CATQGAYNGYTF. The CDR3 DNA reads as TGTGCCACCCAAGGGGCGTACAATGGCTACACCTTC.

A note on this clonotype: A read error may produce the germline difference seen at one junction end. The V and J genes are TRBV7-2 and TRBJ1-2; D not certain. The CDR3 has 13 amino acids. The germline V gene has CDR1 SGHTA and CDR2 FQGNSA. CDR3 DNA: TGTGCCAGCAACTTATCCCCCGGTAACGGCTACTCCTTC. Translation: CASNLSPGNGYSF.

This chain connects TRBV9 to TRBJ1-3; 9 bases agree with TRBD1. V was clipped by 4 bases and J by 13 bases; unmatched bases: 15. This CDR3 is built from 15 residues. Germline CDR1 SGDLS, CDR2 YYNGEE. CDR3 in DNA: TGTGCCAGCAGCATCGGACAGGGGACAGATAACAGAATATATTTT. Residues: CASSIGQGTDNRIYF.

This clonotype was observed at least ten times. The chain carries TRBV3-1 and TRBJ1-5, with D uncertain. The length of the CDR3 is 12 residues. Trimming shortened V by 1 base and J by 6 bases, and 4 bases separated the two germline ends. Germline V CDR1 and CDR2: LGHDT, YNNKEL (reference sequence). The CDR3 region is CASSQGAQPQHF. Written as DNA, the CDR3 is TGTGCCAGCAGCCAAGGGGCTCAGCCCCAGCATTTT. Looking up the rest from reference TRBV3-1 and TRBJ1-5 gives the full variable domain: DTAVSQTPKYLVTQMGNDKSIKCEQNLGHDTMYWYKQDSKKFLKIMFSYNNKELIINETVPNRFSPKSPDKAHLNLHINSLELGDSAVYFCASSQGAQPQHFGDGTRLSIL.

The sample holds many counts of this clonotype. The chain recombines TRBV12-3 or TRBV12-4 with TRBJ2-7; D is ambiguous. Trimming removed 6 bases from V and 3 bases from J, with 30 bases in between. The CDR3 totals 19 residues. CDR3 residues: CASSHSRSNPRMADYEQYF. DNA for the CDR3: TGTGCCAGCAGCCACAGCCGGAGCAACCCCAGGATGGCCGACTACGAGCAGTACTTC.

This clonotype has just a few counts. No conserved phenylalanine or tryptophan ends this CDR3, so it is likely a read error. This chain uses TRBV10-3 with TRBJ2-7; 7 bases are a match to TRBD2. Trimming cost V 0 bases and J 3 bases; bases outside gene matches: 5. Germline V gene sequence: CDR1 ENHRY, CDR2 SYGVKD. This CDR3 is 15 amino acids long. CDR3 region: CAISESGGGGYEQYS. In DNA form, the CDR3 reads TGTGCCATCAGTGAGTCGGGGGGGGGTGGCTACGAGCAGTACTCC.